This TCR beta chain was found in a study of blood T cell repertoires in COVID-19. Study information: Samples came from the United States, Italy and Spain, spanning acute and convalescent COVID-19.

TCRdb keeps only in-frame clones here, not all; method: immunoSEQ multiplex PCR. Of under 85,000 clones in the sample, roughly 80% were seen once. The sample was peripheral blood. This clonotype originated in a human donor in a cohort sampled during active COVID-19.

The CDR3 region is CASSRGLAGQETQYF. CDR3 coding DNA: TGCGCCAGCAGCCGGGGACTAGCGGGGCAAGAGACCCAGTACTTC. The V and J genes are TRBV5-1 and TRBJ2-5; the match to TRBD2 covers 13 bases. The V and J ends lost 4 bases and 2 bases, in that order; junction bases with no gene match: 2. The CDR3 consists of 15 residues. CDR1 is SGHRS, CDR2 YFSETQ, per germline.